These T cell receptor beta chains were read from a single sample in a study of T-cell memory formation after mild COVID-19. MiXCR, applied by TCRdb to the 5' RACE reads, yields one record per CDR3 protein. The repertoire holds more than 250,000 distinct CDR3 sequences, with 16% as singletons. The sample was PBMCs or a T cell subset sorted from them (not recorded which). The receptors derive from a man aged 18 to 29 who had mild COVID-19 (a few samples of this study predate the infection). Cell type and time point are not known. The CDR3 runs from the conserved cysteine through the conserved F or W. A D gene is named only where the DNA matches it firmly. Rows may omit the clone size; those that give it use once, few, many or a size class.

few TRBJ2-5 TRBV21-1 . TGTGCCAGCAGCAACCACAGGGAAGAGACCCAGTACTTC CASSNHREETQYF
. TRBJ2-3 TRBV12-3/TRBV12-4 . TGTGCCAGCAGCCCGAGACCCGGAGGTACGCAGTATTTT CASSPRPGGTQYF
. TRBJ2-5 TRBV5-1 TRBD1 TGCGCCAGCAGCCGCTCGACAGGGTTCCAAGAGACCCAGTACTTC CASSRSTGFQETQYF
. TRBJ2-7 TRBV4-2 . TGTGCCAGCAGCCAAGCTGCTTCGAGGTCTCACGAGCAGTACTTC CASSQAASRSHEQYF
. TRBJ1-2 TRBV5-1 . TGCGCCAGCAGCTGGATTCAGGGTACTAACTATGGCTACACCTTC CASSWIQGTNYGYTF
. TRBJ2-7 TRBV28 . TGTGCCAGCAGTTTCACGGGGGCCCTCTCCTACGAGCAGTACTTC CASSFTGALSYEQYF
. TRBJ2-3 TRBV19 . TGTGCCAGTAGTTCAGACAGGCGGAGGGATACGCAGTATTTT CASSSDRRRDTQYF
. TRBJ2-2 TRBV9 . TGTGCCAGCAGCGTCGACGTTGAGCCCCCCGGGGAGCTGTTTTTT CASSVDVEPPGELFF
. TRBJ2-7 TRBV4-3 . TGCGCCAGCAGCCAAGTTGCGGATTTCTCCTACGAGCAGTACTTC CASSQVADFSYEQYF
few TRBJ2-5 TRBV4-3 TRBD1 TGCGCCAGCAGCCTTAACAGGGGCGGAGAGACCCAGTACTTC CASSLNRGGETQYF
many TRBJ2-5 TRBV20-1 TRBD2 TGCAGTGCTAGACCTAGCGGGAAAGAGACCCAGTACTTC CSARPSGKETQYF
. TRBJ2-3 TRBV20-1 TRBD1 TGCAGTGCTGAACAGGGGGCAACAGATACGCAGTATTTT CSAEQGATDTQYF
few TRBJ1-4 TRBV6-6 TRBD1 TGTGCCAGCAGCCGAGGGACAGGGGGAGGTGAAAAACTGTTTTTT CASSRGTGGGEKLFF
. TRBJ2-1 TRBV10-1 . TGCGCCAGCAGTGGAAGACAGGACGGGGGTGAGCAGTTCTTC CASSGRQDGGEQFF
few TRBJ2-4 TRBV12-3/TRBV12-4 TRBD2 TGTGCCAGCAGGGCTAGCGGTAAAAACATTCAGTACTTC CASRASGKNIQYF
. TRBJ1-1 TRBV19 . TGTGCCAGTAGCCCGATCGCGGCGAGGGGCACTGAAGCTTTCTTT CASSPIAARGTEAFF
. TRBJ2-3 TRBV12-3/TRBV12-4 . TGTGCCAGCACCACCGAGGGGGGACTTAAAGATACGCAGTATTTT CASTTEGGLKDTQYF
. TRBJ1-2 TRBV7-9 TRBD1 TGTGCCAGCAGCTTACTGACAGGGGGCCTTGGGAGCTATGGCTACACCTTC CASSLLTGGLGSYGYTF
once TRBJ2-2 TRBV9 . TGTGCCAGCAGAGAACCTGGGGCAGGGACGAACACCGGGGAGCTGTTTTTT CASREPGAGTNTGELFF
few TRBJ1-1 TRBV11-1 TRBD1 TGTGCCAGCAGCTTAGCACAGGGGAGCACTGAAGCTTTCTTT CASSLAQGSTEAFF
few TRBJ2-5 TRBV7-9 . TGTGCCAGCAGCCCAGGGGGGGGTGCTGGAGGGACCCAGTACTTC CASSPGGGAGGTQYF
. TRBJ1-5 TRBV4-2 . TGTGCCAGCAGCCAGCAACAGGGTTATGGCAATCAGCCCCAGCATTTT CASSQQQGYGNQPQHF
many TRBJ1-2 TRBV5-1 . TGCGCCAGCAGCTTGCGTGGGGACACCTCTTATGGCTACACCTTC CASSLRGDTSYGYTF
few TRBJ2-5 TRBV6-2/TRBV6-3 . TGTGCCAGCAGGCCTACTACACGGGCAGGAGAGACCCAGTACTTC CASRPTTRAGETQYF
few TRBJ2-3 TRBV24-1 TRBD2 TGTGCCACCAGTGATCCGCGGGGGTACGGAGATACGCAGTATTTT CATSDPRGYGDTQYF
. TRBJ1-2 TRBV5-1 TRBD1 TGCGCCAGCAGCTCCTGGGGTGGGACAGGGCCTGGTGGCTACACCTTC CASSSWGGTGPGGYTF
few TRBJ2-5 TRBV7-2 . TGTGCCAGCAGCCTACAGGGAGGCTTTGAGACCCAGTACTTC CASSLQGGFETQYF
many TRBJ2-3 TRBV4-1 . TGCGCCAGCAGCCAATTTTCGGGTACAGATACGCAGTATTTT CASSQFSGTDTQYF
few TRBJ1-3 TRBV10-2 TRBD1 TGCGCCAGCAGTCCGACAGGGGTGTGGTGGAACACCATATATTTT CASSPTGVWWNTIYF
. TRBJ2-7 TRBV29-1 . TGCAGCGTTGAACGGACGGGGGACGAGCAGTACTTC CSVERTGDEQYF
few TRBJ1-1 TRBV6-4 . TGTGCCAGCAGTGGCCCCAGAGGGAAAAACACTGAAGCTTTCTTT CASSGPRGKNTEAFF
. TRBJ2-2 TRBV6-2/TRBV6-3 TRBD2 TGTGCCAGCAGTTACCCCGAGCACGGGGGGGCCGAAGCGAACACCGGGGAGCTGTTTTTT CASSYPEHGGAEANTGELFF
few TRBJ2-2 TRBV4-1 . TGCGCCAGCAGCCGTTCCTTTGGGATACTGAACACCGGGGAGCTGTTTTTT CASSRSFGILNTGELFF
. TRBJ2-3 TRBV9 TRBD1 TGTGCCAGCAGCGTAGTAGGGGGCGGCACAGATACGCAGTATTTT CASSVVGGGTDTQYF
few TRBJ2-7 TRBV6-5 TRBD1 TGTGCCAGCAGGCAGGGACAGGTCCACGAGCAGTACTTC CASRQGQVHEQYF
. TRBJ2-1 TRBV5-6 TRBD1 TGTGCCAGCAGCTCGGCCCCCGGGACAGGTTATGAGCAGTTCTTC CASSSAPGTGYEQFF
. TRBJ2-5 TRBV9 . TGTGCCAGCAGCGGGGGACTCCAAGAGACCCAGTACTTC CASSGGLQETQYF
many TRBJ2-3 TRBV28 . TGTGCCAGCAGTTTTGGAGGGCGGACCACAGATACGCAGTATTTT CASSFGGRTTDTQYF
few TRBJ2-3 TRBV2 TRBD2 TGTGCCAGCAGTGATATACTAGCGGGGTTAGATACGCAGTATTTT CASSDILAGLDTQYF
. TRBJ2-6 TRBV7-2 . TGTGCCAGCAGCTTAGCGCTGAGGGCCACTGGGGCCAACGTCCTGACTTTC CASSLALRATGANVLTF
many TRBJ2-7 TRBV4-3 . TGCGCCAGCAGCCGCCAGCACAGGGGGGGAAACTACGAGCAGTACTTC CASSRQHRGGNYEQYF
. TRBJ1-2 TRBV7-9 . TGTGCCAGCAGCCCAGATCTCATCTGGGGGGATGGCTACACCTTC CASSPDLIWGDGYTF
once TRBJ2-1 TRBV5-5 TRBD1 TGTGCCAGCAGCACGGGACAGAAGCCCTACAATGAGCAGTTCTTC CASSTGQKPYNEQFF